A few counts support the clone carrying this TCR beta chain. KT2, a clone with a known TCR, was spiked into unfractionated PBMC. The cDNA 3' end received a ligated oligonucleotide with a UMI. An equimolar mix of RC1.1 and RC1.2 primed the beta chain across TRBC1 and TRBC2. One entry per CDR3 protein results from TCRdb running MiXCR on the UMI-ligation and nested PCR reads. The sample lists more than 55,000 distinct CDR3 sequences; about 12% were seen once. These data come from a study of quantifying T cell responses using KT2 cells. The wider study: RNA was reverse transcribed with TCR alpha and beta constant-region primers. Under optimum conditions, T4 ligation efficiency was estimated at more than 8.5%.

Between the trimmed V and J ends, which lost 0 bases and 3 bases, there was a span of 11 bases. CDR1 is GTSNPN and CDR2 is SVGIG in the germline V gene (reference sequence). This CDR3 contains 14 residues. Input material: PBMCs spiked with cells of the T cell clone KT2. V is TRBV30 and J is TRBJ1-1; D is unclear. This TCR was recovered from a human donor. Written as DNA, the CDR3 is TGTGCCTGGAGTGTGTCTTTTATGGACACTGAAGCTTTCTTT. Amino acid sequence: CAWSVSFMDTEAFF.